These 3 T cell receptor beta chains were all obtained from the same sample, sequenced in a study of blood T cell repertoires in COVID-19. Sequenced by immunoSEQ multiplex PCR; TCRdb stores in-frame clones only, minus some. The data show about 59,000 clones, around 79% seen once. The sequencing sample was made of peripheral blood. These receptors were obtained from a woman in her 70s with acute or convalescent COVID-19.

The chain couples TRBV7-2 to TRBJ1-4; a weak D match, TRBD1 (5 bases). Germline V gene sequence: CDR1 SGHTA, CDR2 FQGNSA. The CDR3 runs to 14 residues. V lost 5 bases, J lost 10 bases, and 17 bases lay in between. This CDR3 reads CASSPDSGVGKLFF. The CDR3 DNA sequence: TGTGCCAGCAGCCCTGACAGTGGGGTTGGAAAACTGTTTTTT.

This clone was recorded only once. An end of the junction differs from the germline gene, which may be a read error. The CDR3 is CASSGGFVLGEAQYF. DNA for the CDR3: TGTGCCAGCAGCGGGGGTTTCGTGTTGGGAGAGGCCCAGTACTTC. The chain links TRBV9 to TRBJ2-5, with D possibly TRBD2 on 5 matching bases. The length of the CDR3 is 15 residues. Germline CDR1 reads SGDLS; CDR2 reads YYNGEE.

The CDR3: CASSEPGLMNTGELFF. The CDR3 DNA follows: TGTGCCAGTAGCGAACCGGGACTGATGAACACCGGGGAGCTGTTTTTT. This chain links TRBV19 with TRBJ2-2, with D tentatively TRBD2 (6 bases). Germline CDR1 reads LNHDA; CDR2 reads SQIVND (reference sequence). The CDR3 is 16 amino acids. V gave up 6 bases and J gave up 1 base, with 15 bases separating them. The full variable domain, its missing parts supplied by reference TRBV19 and TRBJ2-2, is DGGITQSPKYLFRKEGQNVTLSCEQNLNHDAMYWYRQDPGQGLRLIYYSQIVNDFQKGDIAEGYSVSREKKESFPLTVTSAQKNPTAFYLCASSEPGLMNTGELFFGEGSRLTVL.